The clone carrying this TCR beta chain was picked up many times. The sample is drawn from a study of T cell repertoires in cytomegalovirus infection. The length of the CDR3 is 13 residues. Germline V lookup: CDR1 SGHTA, CDR2 FQGNSA. J lost 5 bases, V lost 5 bases, and 4 bases had no gene match. TCRdb re-called the reads through MiXCR, storing one row per CDR3 protein. Of 200,000 to 300,000 distinct CDR3 sequences listed, less than 9.5% are singletons. The clonotype comes from a human donor in good health (CMV status not recorded). Some clones in this sample may be carry-over from other donors' samples. The chain couples TRBV7-2 to TRBJ2-5, with 8 bases aligning to TRBD1. The sequenced sample was PBMCs. This chain's CDR3 is CASSPDRVETQYF. In nucleotides, the CDR3 is TGTGCCAGCAGCCCGGACAGGGTTGAGACCCAGTACTTC.